Listed below are T cell receptor beta chains from one sample, sequenced in a study of control samples from healthy donors and cancer patients. TCRdb's copy holds only in-frame clones and misses some; the assay was immunoSEQ multiplex PCR. Of roughly 50,000 clones listed, around 94% were seen once; the top ten hold almost 4%. The sample comprised blood. These receptor sequences come from a man between 25 and 39 years old in good health. The CDR3 runs from the conserved cysteine through the conserved F or W. The D gene is left open where the match is weak. Only some rows state a clone size, as once, few, many or a class for expanded clones.

CDR3aa: CASSLSAGYTF
CDR3nt: TGTGCCAGCAGCTTATCAGCAGGCTACACCTTC
v_gene: TRBV13
abundance: -
d_gene: -
j_gene: TRBJ1-2
len: 11

CDR3aa: CASSPRQGVYNEQFF
CDR3nt: TGTGCCAGCAGCCCGCGACAGGGTGTATACAATGAGCAGTTCTTC
v_gene: TRBV9
abundance: -
d_gene: TRBD1
j_gene: TRBJ2-1
len: 15

CDR3aa: CASSQTGGPYNEQFF
CDR3nt: TGTGCCAGCAGCCAAACAGGGGGCCCCTACAATGAGCAGTTCTTC
v_gene: TRBV7-9
abundance: -
d_gene: TRBD1
j_gene: TRBJ2-1
len: 15

CDR3aa: CASSFRDSPLHF
CDR3nt: TGTGCCAGCAGTTTCAGGGATTCACCCCTCCACTTT
v_gene: TRBV28
abundance: -
d_gene: -
j_gene: TRBJ1-6
len: 12

CDR3aa: CASSPGPLYNSPLHF
CDR3nt: TGTGCCAGCTCACCCGGACCCCTCTATAATTCACCCCTCCACTTT
v_gene: TRBV18
abundance: -
d_gene: -
j_gene: TRBJ1-6
len: 15

CDR3aa: CAWSVQGTEQYF
CDR3nt: TGTGCCTGGAGTGTACAAGGGACAGAGCAGTACTTC
v_gene: TRBV30
abundance: -
d_gene: -
j_gene: TRBJ2-7
len: 12

CDR3aa: CASSFGQRALSNEKLFF
CDR3nt: TGTGCCAGCAGCTTCGGACAAAGAGCTTTGTCTAATGAAAAACTGTTTTTT
v_gene: TRBV13
abundance: -
d_gene: -
j_gene: TRBJ1-4
len: 17

CDR3aa: CASSGKGGKDIQYF
CDR3nt: TGTGCCAGTAGTGGAAAGGGGGGTAAAGACATTCAGTACTTC
v_gene: TRBV19
abundance: few
d_gene: -
j_gene: TRBJ2-4
len: 14

CDR3aa: CATLGNKREGPNTGELFF
CDR3nt: TGTGCGACCCTGGGGAACAAGCGGGAGGGCCCGAACACCGGGGAGCTGTTTTTT
v_gene: TRBV7-7
abundance: -
d_gene: TRBD2
j_gene: TRBJ2-2
len: 18

CDR3aa: CASSVYSGTANTEAFF
CDR3nt: TGTGCCAGCAGTGTATACTCCGGGACAGCGAACACTGAAGCTTTCTTT
v_gene: TRBV28
abundance: -
d_gene: TRBD1
j_gene: TRBJ1-1
len: 16

CDR3aa: CASSLPSGQSYNEQFF
CDR3nt: TGTGCCAGCAGTTTACCTAGCGGCCAGTCCTACAATGAGCAGTTCTTC
v_gene: TRBV28
abundance: -
d_gene: TRBD2
j_gene: TRBJ2-1
len: 16

CDR3aa: CASRAPATYNEQFF
CDR3nt: TGTGCCAGCCGGGCACCAGCGACCTACAATGAGCAGTTCTTC
v_gene: TRBV19
abundance: -
d_gene: -
j_gene: TRBJ2-1
len: 14

CDR3aa: CASSPRGQGTDTQYF
CDR3nt: TGTGCCAGCTCACCACGGGGACAGGGGACAGATACGCAGTATTTT
v_gene: TRBV18
abundance: once
d_gene: TRBD1
j_gene: TRBJ2-3
len: 15

CDR3aa: CASSFKRGAHYEQYF
CDR3nt: TGTGCCAGCAGCTTTAAACGGGGAGCCCACTACGAGCAGTACTTC
v_gene: TRBV5-6
abundance: once
d_gene: -
j_gene: TRBJ2-7
len: 15

CDR3aa: CASGDGHSSGNTIYF
CDR3nt: TGTGCCAGCGGGGACGGACACTCCTCTGGAAACACCATATATTTT
v_gene: TRBV14
abundance: once
d_gene: -
j_gene: TRBJ1-3
len: 15

CDR3aa: CASSLNGIDTQYF
CDR3nt: TGTGCCAGCTCCCTGAACGGGATCGATACGCAGTATTTT
v_gene: TRBV18
abundance: -
d_gene: -
j_gene: TRBJ2-3
len: 13

CDR3aa: CASTLRFQARLNYGYTF
CDR3nt: TGTGCCAGCACCTTGCGTTTTCAGGCCAGGCTAAACTATGGCTACACCTTC
v_gene: TRBV9
abundance: -
d_gene: -
j_gene: TRBJ1-2
len: 17

CDR3aa: CASSYGPTSGRADVEQYF
CDR3nt: TGTGCCAGCAGTTACGGGCCAACTAGCGGGAGGGCCGACGTCGAGCAGTACTTC
v_gene: TRBV6-2/TRBV6-3
abundance: -
d_gene: TRBD2
j_gene: TRBJ2-7
len: 18

CDR3aa: CASSFRTGALNEKLFF
CDR3nt: TGTGCCAGCAGTTTCCGTACAGGGGCTCTTAATGAAAAACTGTTTTTT
v_gene: TRBV6-5
abundance: -
d_gene: TRBD1
j_gene: TRBJ1-4
len: 16

CDR3aa: CAWSTIAGNTIYF
CDR3nt: TGTGCCTGGAGTACAATAGCTGGAAACACCATATATTTT
v_gene: TRBV30
abundance: -
d_gene: -
j_gene: TRBJ1-3
len: 13

CDR3aa: CASSHSGTGAYEQYF
CDR3nt: TGCGCCAGCAGTCACTCCGGGACAGGGGCCTACGAGCAGTACTTC
v_gene: TRBV23-1
abundance: -
d_gene: TRBD1
j_gene: TRBJ2-7
len: 15

CDR3aa: CASSFNSGTNYGYTF
CDR3nt: TGTGCCAGCAGTTTCAACAGTGGCACTAACTATGGCTACACCTTC
v_gene: TRBV6-5
abundance: -
d_gene: -
j_gene: TRBJ1-2
len: 15

CDR3aa: CASSEAELHGYTF
CDR3nt: TGTGCCAGCAGTGAAGCAGAACTCCATGGCTACACCTTC
v_gene: TRBV2
abundance: -
d_gene: -
j_gene: TRBJ1-2
len: 13

CDR3aa: CASSYVPGGSYEQYF
CDR3nt: TGTGCCAGCAGTTACGTTCCAGGGGGATCCTACGAGCAGTACTTC
v_gene: TRBV6-5
abundance: -
d_gene: TRBD1
j_gene: TRBJ2-7
len: 15

CDR3aa: CASSLYGRGYGYTF
CDR3nt: TGTGCCAGCAGTTTATATGGCAGGGGGTATGGCTACACCTTC
v_gene: TRBV27
abundance: -
d_gene: TRBD1
j_gene: TRBJ1-2
len: 14

CDR3aa: CASSLGGNYGYTF
CDR3nt: TGTGCCAGCAGCCTAGGAGGGAACTATGGCTACACCTTC
v_gene: TRBV7-8
abundance: once
d_gene: -
j_gene: TRBJ1-2
len: 13

CDR3aa: CATSRERTAAF
CDR3nt: TGTGCCACCAGCAGAGAACGAACAGCCGCCTTC
v_gene: TRBV15
abundance: -
d_gene: -
j_gene: TRBJ1-2
len: 11

CDR3aa: CASSPGTGFGTEAFF
CDR3nt: TGTGCCAGCAGCCCAGGGACGGGATTCGGGACTGAAGCTTTCTTT
v_gene: TRBV7-2
abundance: -
d_gene: -
j_gene: TRBJ1-1
len: 15

CDR3aa: CASSLAEGPQNDYGYTF
CDR3nt: TGTGCCAGCAGCTTAGCGGAAGGACCTCAGAACGACTATGGCTACACCTTC
v_gene: TRBV7-9
abundance: -
d_gene: -
j_gene: TRBJ1-2
len: 17

CDR3aa: CAWSVSEVSEAFF
CDR3nt: TGTGCCTGGAGCGTCTCCGAGGTTTCTGAAGCTTTCTTT
v_gene: TRBV30
abundance: -
d_gene: -
j_gene: TRBJ1-1
len: 13

CDR3aa: CASSLAEGNQPQHF
CDR3nt: TGTGCCAGCAGCTTAGCGGAGGGGAATCAGCCCCAGCATTTT
v_gene: TRBV7-8
abundance: -
d_gene: -
j_gene: TRBJ1-5
len: 14

CDR3aa: CASSQRLAARAAYNEQFF
CDR3nt: TGTGCCAGCAGCCAGCGACTAGCGGCCAGGGCCGCTTACAATGAGCAGTTCTTC
v_gene: TRBV3-1/TRBV3-2
abundance: -
d_gene: TRBD2
j_gene: TRBJ2-1
len: 18

CDR3aa: CASRPVEGPEAFF
CDR3nt: TGTGCCAGCAGACCTGTGGAGGGTCCTGAAGCTTTCTTT
v_gene: TRBV5-4
abundance: once
d_gene: -
j_gene: TRBJ1-1
len: 13

CDR3aa: CASRWVANYGYTF
CDR3nt: TGTGCCAGCAGGTGGGTCGCAAACTATGGCTACACCTTC
v_gene: TRBV28
abundance: -
d_gene: -
j_gene: TRBJ1-2
len: 13

CDR3aa: CASASPGTGYTF
CDR3nt: TGTGCCAGCGCGTCACCCGGGACTGGCTACACCTTC
v_gene: TRBV18
abundance: -
d_gene: -
j_gene: TRBJ1-2
len: 12

CDR3aa: CASSKVARGTGELFF
CDR3nt: TGTGCCAGCAGCAAAGTAGCGCGGGGCACCGGGGAGCTGTTTTTT
v_gene: TRBV28
abundance: -
d_gene: -
j_gene: TRBJ2-2
len: 15

CDR3aa: CASSLGTIGNTIYF
CDR3nt: TGCGCCAGCAGCCTGGGGACGATCGGAAACACCATATATTTT
v_gene: TRBV5-1
abundance: -
d_gene: -
j_gene: TRBJ1-3
len: 14

CDR3aa: CAWSSRGYGNQPQHF
CDR3nt: TGTGCCTGGAGTTCGAGGGGTTACGGCAATCAGCCCCAGCATTTT
v_gene: TRBV30
abundance: -
d_gene: -
j_gene: TRBJ1-5
len: 15

CDR3aa: CASSHYSRASGINEQFF
CDR3nt: TGTGCCAGCAGCCACTACTCTAGAGCTAGCGGAATCAATGAGCAGTTCTTC
v_gene: TRBV3-1/TRBV3-2
abundance: -
d_gene: TRBD2
j_gene: TRBJ2-1
len: 17

CDR3aa: CASSPRLAGVGETQYF
CDR3nt: TGTGCCAGCAGCCCCCGACTAGCGGGAGTGGGAGAGACCCAGTACTTC
v_gene: TRBV13
abundance: -
d_gene: TRBD2
j_gene: TRBJ2-5
len: 16

CDR3aa: CASSTDRARTNEKLFF
CDR3nt: TGTGCCAGTAGTACGGACAGGGCAAGGACTAATGAAAAACTGTTTTTT
v_gene: TRBV19
abundance: -
d_gene: TRBD1
j_gene: TRBJ1-4
len: 16

CDR3aa: CASSIQGAKTEAFF
CDR3nt: TGTGCCAGTAGTATCCAGGGGGCAAAGACTGAAGCTTTCTTT
v_gene: TRBV19
abundance: -
d_gene: TRBD1
j_gene: TRBJ1-1
len: 14

CDR3aa: CASSHAQPSYEQYF
CDR3nt: TGTGCCAGCAGTCACGCCCAGCCCTCCTACGAGCAGTACTTC
v_gene: TRBV6-5
abundance: -
d_gene: -
j_gene: TRBJ2-7
len: 14